This is a list of T cell receptor beta chains from one sample in a study of blood T cell repertoires in COVID-19. Libraries were prepared by immunoSEQ multiplex PCR; TCRdb keeps only in-frame clonotypes and omits some of them. This sample yields 49,000 or so clones, of which 80% to 90% are seen a single time; 6.5% belongs to the top ten. The sample comprised peripheral blood. Receptors originate from a man aged 50 to 59 with active COVID-19. The CDR3 runs from the conserved cysteine through the conserved F or W. The order of the fields is J gene, D gene, V gene, clone size, CDR3 DNA, CDR3 protein. D genes are given only for firm matches. Part of the rows lack a size; the others show once, few, many or a class for expanded clones.

>TRBJ2-7|TRBD2|TRBV7-9|-
TGTGCCAGCAGCATTCCGGGACTAGCGTCCGAGCAGTACTTC
CASSIPGLASEQYF
>TRBJ2-5|-|TRBV21-1|-
TGTGCCAGCAGCAAAGGTCCGCGGCTAGCGGGGGTTATTAATCAAGAGACCCAGTACTTC
CASSKGPRLAGVINQETQYF
>TRBJ2-7|-|TRBV7-9|-
TGTGCCAGCAGCTCAGGGCGTCGGAGCTCCTACGAGCAGTACTTC
CASSSGRRSSYEQYF
>TRBJ1-2|TRBD1|TRBV7-8|-
TGTGCCAGCAGTCTACAGGGGAACTATGGCTACACCTTC
CASSLQGNYGYTF
>TRBJ1-2|TRBD1|TRBV18|once
TGTGCCAGCCGGGGACAGGGTGGCTATGGCTACACCTTC
CASRGQGGYGYTF
>TRBJ2-2|-|TRBV11-3|-
TGTGCCAGCAGCTTACTCACCGGGGAGCTGTTTTTT
CASSLLTGELFF
>TRBJ2-1|TRBD2|TRBV20-1|-
TGCAGTGCTAGTTGGCCTAGCGGAGAATACAATGAGCAGTTCTTC
CSASWPSGEYNEQFF
>TRBJ2-7|-|TRBV27|-
TGTGCCAGCAGTTTAAGGGGCGAGCAGTACTTC
CASSLRGEQYF
>TRBJ2-2|-|TRBV7-2|-
TGTGCCAGCAGCTTAGTCCGCCTAACCGGGGAGCTGTTTTTT
CASSLVRLTGELFF
>TRBJ2-7|TRBD2|TRBV3-1/TRBV3-2|once
TGTGCCAGCAGCCAAGAGCCAGCGGGAATCGAGCAGTACTTC
CASSQEPAGIEQYF
>TRBJ1-5|-|TRBV19|-
TGTGCCAGTAGTATCCGGCAGGGTAATCAGCCCCAGCATTTT
CASSIRQGNQPQHF
>TRBJ2-7|TRBD2|TRBV3-1/TRBV3-2|once
TGTGCCAGCAGCCCACTAGCGGGAGGAGGGGTCTACGAGCAGTACTTC
CASSPLAGGGVYEQYF
>TRBJ2-7|TRBD2|TRBV11-2|-
TGTGCCAGCACACCGGGGGGGTTGTACGAGCAGTACTTC
CASTPGGLYEQYF
>TRBJ2-5|TRBD1|TRBV5-1|-
TGCGCCAGCAGCCGGGACAGGCCAAGAGAGACCCAGTACTTC
CASSRDRPRETQYF
>TRBJ1-3|-|TRBV4-3|-
TGCGCCAGCAGCCCTTGGACAGACTTTTCAAACACCATATATTTT
CASSPWTDFSNTIYF
>TRBJ2-1|-|TRBV5-1|-
TGCGCCAGCAAAGCTTCTGGACTGGGTTCCTACAATGAGCAGTTCTTC
CASKASGLGSYNEQFF
>TRBJ1-2|-|TRBV15|-
TGTGCCACCAGCAGTCTCCACTATGGCTACACCTTC
CATSSLHYGYTF
>TRBJ2-2|-|TRBV19|-
TGTGCCAGTAGCCAGGGGTCAGACACCGGGGAGCTGTTTTTT
CASSQGSDTGELFF
>TRBJ2-3|TRBD2|TRBV7-9|-
TGTGCCAGCAGCACAGCGGGACTTCCGGGCACAGATACGCAGTATTTT
CASSTAGLPGTDTQYF
>TRBJ2-1|-|TRBV6-1|-
TGTGCCAGCAGTGAAGTTGCTAGCATCTTCTACAATGAGCAGTTCTTC
CASSEVASIFYNEQFF
>TRBJ2-5|-|TRBV18|-
TGTGCCAGCTCACCTCCCTCCGACAAAAAAGAGACCCAGTACTTC
CASSPPSDKKETQYF
>TRBJ1-5|-|TRBV4-1|-
TGCGCCAGCAGCCAACAGGAGGGAGGTCAGCCCCAGCATTTT
CASSQQEGGQPQHF
>TRBJ2-3|TRBD2|TRBV13|once
TGTGCCAGCAGCCTAGCGGGGGGCACGCAGTATTTT
CASSLAGGTQYF
>TRBJ2-7|-|TRBV9|-
TGTGCCAGCAGCCCCAACCCCTCGGGACGGACAGAAGAGCAGTACTTC
CASSPNPSGRTEEQYF
>TRBJ2-3|TRBD2|TRBV2|-
TGTGCCAGCACCTGGGGGACTAGCGGAACGCAGTATTTT
CASTWGTSGTQYF
>TRBJ2-7|TRBD2|TRBV29-1|-
TGCAGCGCCCTAGCCAGCGGGGGCTACGAGCAGTACTTC
CSALASGGYEQYF
>TRBJ2-5|TRBD1|TRBV4-1|-
TGCGCCAGCAGCCTGGGGGACAGCCAAGAGACCCAGTACTTC
CASSLGDSQETQYF
>TRBJ1-4|-|TRBV5-5|once
TGTGCCAGCAGCTTGGGACATCTAAATGAAAAACTGTTTTTT
CASSLGHLNEKLFF
>TRBJ2-1|TRBD1|TRBV6-5|-
TGTGCCAGCAGTTACTCCGGGACAGCCTACAATGAGCAGTTCTTC
CASSYSGTAYNEQFF
>TRBJ2-5|-|TRBV6-6|-
TGTGCCAGCAGTGAAAGAGCCCAGTACTTC
CASSERAQYF
>TRBJ1-2|TRBD1|TRBV19|-
TGTGCCAGTAGTAAGACAGGGGGGACCTATGGCTACACCTTC
CASSKTGGTYGYTF
>TRBJ1-2|-|TRBV6-5|-
TGTGCCTCCCAGACTGGGTGGCGTGGCTACACCTTC
CASQTGWRGYTF
>TRBJ2-7|-|TRBV6-5|-
TGTGCCAGCGGGCGGACGGGAACCTCCTACGAGCAGTACTTC
CASGRTGTSYEQYF
>TRBJ2-1|-|TRBV5-1|-
TGCGCCAGCAGCTTGGAACAAGGGACTCGGGTGTTCTTC
CASSLEQGTRVFF
>TRBJ1-2|-|TRBV19|-
TGTGCCAGTAGTTACAGGTCTACTTATGGCTACACCTTC
CASSYRSTYGYTF
>TRBJ1-2|TRBD1|TRBV13|-
TGTGCCAGCAGCTTACGTCCGGGACAGGGGATAGGCGGGCGGGCGGATAAAGGCTACACCTTC
CASSLRPGQGIGGRADKGYTF
>TRBJ2-7|TRBD1|TRBV9|-
TGTGCCAGCAGCGTTCGACAGGGCGACGGCGAGCAGTACTTC
CASSVRQGDGEQYF
>TRBJ2-1|TRBD2|TRBV10-3|-
TGTGCCATCAGAGGGGATAGCGGGGGGTTTAGCTCCTACAATGAGCAGTTCTTC
CAIRGDSGGFSSYNEQFF
>TRBJ2-7|TRBD2|TRBV6-5|-
TGTGCCAGCAGTTCACCGGCGGGGGGCCACGAGCAGTACTTC
CASSSPAGGHEQYF
>TRBJ2-1|-|TRBV7-8|-
TGTGCCAGCAGCCGAGGACTGCCAAATGAGCAGTTCTTC
CASSRGLPNEQFF
>TRBJ2-7|-|TRBV2|-
TGTGCCAGCACCTCGGACAGCTACGAGCAGTACTTC
CASTSDSYEQYF
>TRBJ1-2|-|TRBV15|-
TGTGCCACCAGCCACAGGACGGGCGCCTATGGCTACACCTTC
CATSHRTGAYGYTF
>TRBJ2-7|TRBD2|TRBV27|-
TGTGCCAGCAACACAAGACTAGCGGGAACCGAGCAGTACTTC
CASNTRLAGTEQYF
>TRBJ1-4|TRBD1|TRBV7-9|-
TGTGCCAGCAGCCCACACCAGGGGGCTGAAAAACTGTTTTTT
CASSPHQGAEKLFF
>TRBJ2-1|TRBD1|TRBV10-3|-
TGTGCCATCAGCCCGGACAGGGGAGGCTACAATGAGCAGTTCTTC
CAISPDRGGYNEQFF
>TRBJ1-2|TRBD1|TRBV7-6|-
TGTGCCAGCAGCTTAGGGGGGGACAGGGACTATGGCTACACCTTC
CASSLGGDRDYGYTF
>TRBJ2-7|TRBD2|TRBV30|-
TGTGCCTGGAGTATTCGAGCGGGAGGGTACGAGCAGTACTTC
CAWSIRAGGYEQYF
>TRBJ2-5|-|TRBV9|-
TGTGCCAGCAGCCCTGGACAGATCCAAGAGACCCAGTACTTC
CASSPGQIQETQYF
>TRBJ1-6|-|TRBV7-2|-
TGTGCCAGCAGCTTAGCGATCCCTGCGGGGAAAGGTTCACCCCTCCACTTT
CASSLAIPAGKGSPLHF
>TRBJ1-1|-|TRBV7-8|-
TGTGCCAGCAGCTTAGGGTCAGGGAACACTGAAGCTTTCTTT
CASSLGSGNTEAFF
>TRBJ1-1|-|TRBV6-1|-
TGTGCCAGCAGTGAATACGGGATGGGCACTGAAGCTTTCTTT
CASSEYGMGTEAFF
>TRBJ1-1|-|TRBV7-2|-
TGTGCCAGCAGCCCCGCGGTAGGGGGTTTCCCTGAAGCTTTCTTT
CASSPAVGGFPEAFF